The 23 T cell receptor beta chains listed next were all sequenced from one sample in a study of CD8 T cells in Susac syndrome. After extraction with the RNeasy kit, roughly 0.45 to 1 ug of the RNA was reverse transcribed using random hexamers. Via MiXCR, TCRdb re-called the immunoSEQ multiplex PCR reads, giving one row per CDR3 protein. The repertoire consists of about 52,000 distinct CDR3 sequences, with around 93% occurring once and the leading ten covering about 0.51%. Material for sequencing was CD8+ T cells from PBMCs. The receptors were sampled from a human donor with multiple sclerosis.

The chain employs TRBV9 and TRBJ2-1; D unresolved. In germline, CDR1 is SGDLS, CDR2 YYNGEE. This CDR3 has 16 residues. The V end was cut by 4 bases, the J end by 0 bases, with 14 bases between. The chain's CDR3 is CASSPRPLGSYNEQFF. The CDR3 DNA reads TGTGCCAGCAGCCCCCGACCTCTTGGCTCCTACAATGAGCAGTTCTTC.

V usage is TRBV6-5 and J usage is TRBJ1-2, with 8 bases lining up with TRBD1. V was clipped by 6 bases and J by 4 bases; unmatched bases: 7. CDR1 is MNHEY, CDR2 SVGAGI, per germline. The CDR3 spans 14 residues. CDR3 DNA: TGTGCCAGCAGCTTGGGGACAGGATTCTATGGCTACACCTTC. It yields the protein CASSLGTGFYGYTF.

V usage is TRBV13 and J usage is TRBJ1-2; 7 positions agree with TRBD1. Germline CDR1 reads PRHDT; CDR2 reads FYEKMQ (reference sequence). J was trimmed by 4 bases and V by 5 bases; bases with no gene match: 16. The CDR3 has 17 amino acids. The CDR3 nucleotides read TGTGCCAGCAGCCCCAGTCCGGGACAGCCGCCCTTCTATGGCTACACCTTC. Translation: CASSPSPGQPPFYGYTF.

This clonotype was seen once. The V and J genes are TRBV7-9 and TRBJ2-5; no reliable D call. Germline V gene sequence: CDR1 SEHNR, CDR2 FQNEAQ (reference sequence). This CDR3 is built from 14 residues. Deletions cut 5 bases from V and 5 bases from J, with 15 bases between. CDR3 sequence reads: CASSQIDQWETQYF. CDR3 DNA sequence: TGTGCCAGCAGCCAGATAGACCAGTGGGAGACCCAGTACTTC.

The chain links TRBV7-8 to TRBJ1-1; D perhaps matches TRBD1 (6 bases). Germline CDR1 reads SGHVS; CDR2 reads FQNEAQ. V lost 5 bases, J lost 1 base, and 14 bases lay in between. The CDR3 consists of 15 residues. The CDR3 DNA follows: TGTGCCAGCAGCCCAGGGGCCAGGGCGAACACTGAAGCTTTCTTT. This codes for CASSPGARANTEAFF.

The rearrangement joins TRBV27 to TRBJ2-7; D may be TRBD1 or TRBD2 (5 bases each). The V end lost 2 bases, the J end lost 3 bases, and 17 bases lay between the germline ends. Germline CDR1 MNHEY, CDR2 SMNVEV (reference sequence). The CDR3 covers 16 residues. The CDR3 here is CASSLKAAPGLYEQYF. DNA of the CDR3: TGTGCCAGCAGTTTAAAAGCGGCCCCGGGGCTCTACGAGCAGTACTTC.

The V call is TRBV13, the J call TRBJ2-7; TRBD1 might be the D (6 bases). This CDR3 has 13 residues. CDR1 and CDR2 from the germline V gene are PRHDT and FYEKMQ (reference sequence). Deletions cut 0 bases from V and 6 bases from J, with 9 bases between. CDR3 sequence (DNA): TGTGCCAGCAGCTTAGGATTAGGGGGCGAGCAGTACTTC. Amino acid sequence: CASSLGLGGEQYF.

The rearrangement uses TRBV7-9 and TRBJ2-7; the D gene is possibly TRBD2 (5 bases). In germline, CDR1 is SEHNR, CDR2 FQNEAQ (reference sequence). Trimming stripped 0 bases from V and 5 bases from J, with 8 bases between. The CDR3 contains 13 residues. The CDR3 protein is CASSLAHGNEQYF. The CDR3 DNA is TGTGCCAGCAGCTTAGCGCACGGGAACGAGCAGTACTTC.

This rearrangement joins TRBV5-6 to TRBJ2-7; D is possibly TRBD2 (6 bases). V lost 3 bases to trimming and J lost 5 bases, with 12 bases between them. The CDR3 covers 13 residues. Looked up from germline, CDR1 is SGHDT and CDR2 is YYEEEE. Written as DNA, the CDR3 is TGTGCCAGCAGCTCAAACGCGGGAAACGAGCAGTACTTC. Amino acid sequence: CASSSNAGNEQYF. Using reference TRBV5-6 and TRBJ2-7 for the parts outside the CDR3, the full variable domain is DAGVTQSPTHLIKTRGQQVTLRCSPKSGHDTVSWYQQALGQGPQFIFQYYEEEERQRGNFPDRFSGHQFPNYSSELNVNALLLGDSALYLCASSSNAGNEQYFGPGTRLTVT.

CDR3 DNA: TGCAGTGCGACCTCCACAGGGAGCTATGGCTACACCTTC. This encodes CSATSTGSYGYTF. The rearrangement joins TRBV20-1 to TRBJ1-2, with D possibly being TRBD1 (6 bases). This CDR3 contains 13 residues. With 6 bases removed from V and 4 bases from J, the gap between germline ends came to 15 bases. CDR1 is DFQATT and CDR2 is SNEGSKA in the germline V gene (reference sequence).

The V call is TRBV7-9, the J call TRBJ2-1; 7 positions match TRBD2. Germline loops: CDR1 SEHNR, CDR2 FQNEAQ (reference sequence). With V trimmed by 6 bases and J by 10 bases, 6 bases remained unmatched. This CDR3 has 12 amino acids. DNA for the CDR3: TGTGCCAGCAGTACGTGGGAGGGGGAGCAGTTCTTC. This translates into CASSTWEGEQFF.

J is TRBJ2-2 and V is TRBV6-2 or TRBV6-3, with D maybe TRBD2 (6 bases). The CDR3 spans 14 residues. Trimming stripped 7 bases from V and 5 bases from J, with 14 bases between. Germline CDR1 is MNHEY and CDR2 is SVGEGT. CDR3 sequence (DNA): TGTGCCAGCATCAACGGGGGAATAACCGGGGAGCTGTTTTTT. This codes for CASINGGITGELFF.

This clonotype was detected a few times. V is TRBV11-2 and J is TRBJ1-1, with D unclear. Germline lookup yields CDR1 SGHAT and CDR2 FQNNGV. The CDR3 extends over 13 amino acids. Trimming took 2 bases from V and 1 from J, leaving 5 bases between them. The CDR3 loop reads CASSLNRNTEAFF. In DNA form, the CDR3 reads TGTGCCAGCAGCTTAAACAGGAACACTGAAGCTTTCTTT.

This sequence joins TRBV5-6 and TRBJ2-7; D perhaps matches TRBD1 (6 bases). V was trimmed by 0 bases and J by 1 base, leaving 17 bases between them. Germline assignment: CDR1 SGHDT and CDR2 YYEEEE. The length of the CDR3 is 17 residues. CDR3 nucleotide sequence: TGTGCCAGCAGCTTGGGGTGGACAGCCGTATTTTCCTACGAGCAGTACTTC. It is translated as CASSLGWTAVFSYEQYF.

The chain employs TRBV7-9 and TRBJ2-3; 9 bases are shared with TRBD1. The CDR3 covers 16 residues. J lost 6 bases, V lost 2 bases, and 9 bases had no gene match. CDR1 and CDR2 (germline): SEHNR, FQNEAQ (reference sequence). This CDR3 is CASSLQGQGWLDTQYF. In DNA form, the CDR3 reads TGTGCCAGCAGCTTACAAGGACAGGGGTGGCTCGATACGCAGTATTTT. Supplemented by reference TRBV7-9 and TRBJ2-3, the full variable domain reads DTGVSQNPRHKITKRGQNVTFRCDPISEHNRLYWYRQTLGQGPEFLTYFQNEAQLEKSRLLSDRFSAERPKGSFSTLEIQRTEQGDSAMYLCASSLQGQGWLDTQYFGPGTRLTVL.

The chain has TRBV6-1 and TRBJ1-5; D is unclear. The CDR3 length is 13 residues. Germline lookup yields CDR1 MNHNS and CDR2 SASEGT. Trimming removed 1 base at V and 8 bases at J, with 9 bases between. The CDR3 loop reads CASSEGPREPQHF. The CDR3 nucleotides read TGTGCCAGCAGTGAAGGGCCTCGCGAGCCCCAGCATTTT.

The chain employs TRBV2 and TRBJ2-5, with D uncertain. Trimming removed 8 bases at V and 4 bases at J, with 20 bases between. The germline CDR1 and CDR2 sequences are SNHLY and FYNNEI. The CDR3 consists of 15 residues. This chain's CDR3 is CASGRSMATGETQYF. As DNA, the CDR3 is TGTGCCAGCGGACGGTCAATGGCTACGGGAGAGACCCAGTACTTC.

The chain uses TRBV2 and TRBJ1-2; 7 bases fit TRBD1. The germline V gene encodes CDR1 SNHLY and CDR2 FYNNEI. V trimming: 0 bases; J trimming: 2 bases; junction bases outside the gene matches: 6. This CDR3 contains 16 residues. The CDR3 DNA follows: TGTGCCAGCAGTGAAGCTGTAACAGGGGTAAACTATGGCTACACCTTC. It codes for CASSEAVTGVNYGYTF. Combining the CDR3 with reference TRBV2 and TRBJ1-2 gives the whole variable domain EPEVTQTPSHQVTQMGQEVILRCVPISNHLYFYWYRQILGQKVEFLVSFYNNEISEKSEIFDDQFSVERPDGSNFTLKIRSTKLEDSAMYFCASSEAVTGVNYGYTFGSGTRLTVV.

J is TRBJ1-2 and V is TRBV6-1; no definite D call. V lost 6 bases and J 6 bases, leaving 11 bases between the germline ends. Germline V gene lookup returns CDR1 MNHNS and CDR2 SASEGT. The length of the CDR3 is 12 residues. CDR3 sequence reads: CASRQRENGYTF. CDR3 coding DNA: TGTGCCAGCAGGCAAAGGGAGAATGGCTACACCTTC.

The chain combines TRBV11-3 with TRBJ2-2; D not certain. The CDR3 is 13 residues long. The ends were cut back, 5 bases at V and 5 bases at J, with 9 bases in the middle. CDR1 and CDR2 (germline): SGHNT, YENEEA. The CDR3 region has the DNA TGTGCCAGCAGCGCTAGAGGTACCGGGGAGCTGTTTTTT. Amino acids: CASSARGTGELFF.

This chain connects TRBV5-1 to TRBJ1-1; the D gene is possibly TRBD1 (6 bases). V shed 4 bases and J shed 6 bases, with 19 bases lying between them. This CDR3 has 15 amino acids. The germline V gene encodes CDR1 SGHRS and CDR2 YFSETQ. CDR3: CASSPTQGAVSEAFF. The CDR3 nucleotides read TGCGCCAGCAGCCCTACACAGGGTGCAGTCTCTGAAGCTTTCTTT.

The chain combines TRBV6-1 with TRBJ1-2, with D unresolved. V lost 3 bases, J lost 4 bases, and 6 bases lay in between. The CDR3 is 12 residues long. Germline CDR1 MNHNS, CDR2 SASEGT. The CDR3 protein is CASSDASYGYTF. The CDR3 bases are TGTGCCAGCAGTGACGCCTCCTATGGCTACACCTTC.

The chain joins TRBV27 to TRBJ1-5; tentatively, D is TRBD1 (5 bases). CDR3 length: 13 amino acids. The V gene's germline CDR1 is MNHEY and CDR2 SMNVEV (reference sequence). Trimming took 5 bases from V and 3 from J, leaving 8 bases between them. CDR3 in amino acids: CASSQGSNQPQHF. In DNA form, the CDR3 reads TGTGCCAGCAGTCAGGGTTCCAATCAGCCCCAGCATTTT.